The 14 T cell receptor beta chains in this list originate from one sample, sequenced in a study of blood T cell repertoires in COVID-19. Data came from immunoSEQ multiplex PCR; TCRdb stores just in-frame clones and leaves some out. The data show 200,000 to 250,000 clones, with 88% seen just once and around 17% held by the top ten. Sample: peripheral blood. These receptors were collected from a man aged 45-60 years with COVID-19, enrolled during active disease.

CDR3 sequence (DNA): TGTGCCAGCAGCAGGGACATTGAACAAGCTTTCTTT. Its protein product is CASSRDIEQAFF. The rearrangement uses TRBV6-1 and TRBJ1-1, with D tentatively TRBD1 (6 bases). Looked up from germline, CDR1 is MNHNS and CDR2 is SASEGT. The V end was cut by 6 bases, the J end by 9 bases, with 14 bases between. CDR3 length: 12 residues.

The chain links TRBV27 to TRBJ1-5, with 10 bases that match TRBD1. J was trimmed by 7 bases and V by 5 bases; bases with no gene match: 5. This CDR3 has 14 amino acids. CDR1 and CDR2 from the germline V gene are MNHEY and SMNVEV (reference sequence). In nucleotides, the CDR3 is TGTGCCAGCAGTCCAGGACAGGGGGACCAGCCCCAGCATTTT. It translates to CASSPGQGDQPQHF.

The rearrangement links TRBV4-1 to TRBJ2-7; TRBD2 aligns across 8 bases. The V segment lost 1 base and the J segment 2 bases; nucleotides outside the gene matches: 7. Germline assignment: CDR1 MGHRA and CDR2 YSYEKL. The CDR3 sequence is 16 residues long. The CDR3 sequence is CASSQGKLAEPYEQYF. The CDR3 region has the DNA TGCGCCAGCAGCCAAGGCAAACTAGCGGAACCCTACGAGCAGTACTTC.

This clone was observed a handful of times. The J gene is TRBJ1-6, the V gene TRBV29-1; 10 nucleotides line up with TRBD1. The V and J ends lost 7 bases and 6 bases, in that order; junction bases with no gene match: 9. This CDR3 contains 15 residues. The germline gives CDR1 SQVTM, CDR2 ANQGSEA. As DNA, the CDR3 is TGCAGCGCCAGACAGGGGGCTTCGGCTAATTCACCCCTCCACTTT. Translating gives CSARQGASANSPLHF.

CDR3 sequence (DNA): TGTGCCAGCTCACGGACGGGGGTTACAGATACGCAGTATTTT. The encoded protein is CASSRTGVTDTQYF. This chain connects TRBV18 to TRBJ2-3, with D possibly matching TRBD2 (6 bases). CDR1 and CDR2 (germline): KGHSH, LQKENI. The CDR3 is made up of 14 amino acids. Deletions cut 4 bases from V and 3 bases from J, with 11 bases between.

This chain connects TRBV5-1 to TRBJ2-7; weak D call: TRBD1 (6 bases). CDR1 SGHRS and CDR2 YFSETQ come from the germline V gene. The CDR3 has 15 amino acids. The ends were cut back, 0 bases at V and 5 bases at J, with 15 bases in the middle. The CDR3 DNA sequence: TGCGCCAGCAGCTTGGTTTCAGGGGCCTCAAACGAGCAGTACTTC. It codes for CASSLVSGASNEQYF.

This chain joins TRBV5-1 and TRBJ2-5; TRBD2 is a possible D gene (6 bases). This CDR3 is 14 amino acids long. The germline V gene encodes CDR1 SGHRS and CDR2 YFSETQ. The germline V and J ends were trimmed by 2 bases and 2 bases, with 10 bases remaining between them. The CDR3 region is CASSFGGVQETQYF. CDR3 DNA: TGCGCCAGCAGCTTTGGCGGGGTTCAAGAGACCCAGTACTTC.

This clone has only a few counts. The chain uses TRBV9 and TRBJ1-6; weak D call: TRBD1 (6 bases). The CDR3 sequence is 15 residues long. V lost 0 bases, J lost 7 bases, and 11 bases lay in between. Germline V CDR1 and CDR2: SGDLS, YYNGEE. The CDR3 DNA sequence: TGTGCCAGCAGCGTAGACAGGGTTGGCAATTCACCCCTCCACTTT. Amino acids: CASSVDRVGNSPLHF.

J is TRBJ2-7 and V is TRBV19; 8 positions agree with TRBD1. Germline CDR1 and CDR2: LNHDA and SQIVND (reference sequence). The CDR3 runs to 15 residues. V dropped 3 bases and J dropped 3; count of bases not matched to a gene: 7. The CDR3 is CASSIPGQEHYEQYF. DNA of the CDR3: TGTGCCAGTAGTATCCCGGGACAGGAACACTACGAGCAGTACTTC.

The chain links TRBV5-6 to TRBJ2-3; weak D call: TRBD1 (6 bases). CDR1 and CDR2 (germline): SGHDT, YYEEEE. The CDR3 runs 16 residues. V lost 4 bases and J lost 1, with 16 bases in between. The CDR3 region is CASSARGGEGTDTQYF. DNA for the CDR3: TGTGCCAGCAGCGCCAGAGGGGGAGAGGGCACAGATACGCAGTATTTT.

The rearrangement uses TRBV30 and TRBJ2-7, with D possibly being TRBD1 (5 bases). The CDR3 has 14 residues. CDR1 is GTSNPN and CDR2 is SVGIG in the germline V gene (reference sequence). V lost 0 bases, J lost 3 bases, and 12 bases lay in between. The CDR3 DNA sequence: TGTGCCTGGAGTGTAGCCGGACATGGCTACGAGCAGTACTTC. The encoded protein is CAWSVAGHGYEQYF.

This clone was picked up one time. This sequence joins TRBV27 and TRBJ2-1; TRBD1 matches at 8 bases. V shed 2 bases and J 7 bases; nucleotides not matched to a gene: 7. Germline CDR1 and CDR2: MNHEY and SMNVEV (reference sequence). The length of the CDR3 is 15 residues. CDR3 bases: TGTGCCAGCAGTTTACCCGACAGGGGATCGAATGAGCAGTTCTTC. This codes for CASSLPDRGSNEQFF.

The V and J genes are TRBV5-1 and TRBJ2-5, with no clear D. The length of the CDR3 is 13 residues. Trimming took off 5 bases at V and 2 bases at J, with 10 bases between the two ends. Germline CDR1 and CDR2: SGHRS and YFSETQ. The chain's CDR3 is CASRMRQQETQYF. In nucleotides, the CDR3 is TGCGCCAGCAGGATGCGGCAGCAAGAGACCCAGTACTTC.

The chain recombines TRBV29-1 with TRBJ1-2, with D possibly TRBD1 on 5 matching bases. Germline-derived CDR1 and CDR2 are SQVTM and ANQGSEA. This CDR3 is 12 amino acids long. Trimming left V 7 bases short and J 8 bases short, with 17 bases between. CDR3 sequence reads: CSDRGRGGGYTF. The CDR3 DNA follows: TGCAGCGATCGGGGGAGGGGAGGAGGCTACACCTTC.